This T cell receptor (beta chain) stems from a study of cytomegalovirus exposure and HLA in healthy donors. Researchers ran the PCR with 60 Vbeta and 13 Jbeta primers. Here immunoSEQ multiplex PCR was the method, and the copy in TCRdb shows in-frame clones only, minus some. This table holds over 100,000 clones, 81% found once. Germline CDR1 is LNHDA and CDR2 is SQIVND (reference sequence). The CDR3 has 14 residues. This TCR came from a young woman in good health and CMV-seronegative. The chain joins TRBV19 to TRBJ2-5; no definite D call. The J call may be faulty, since TRBJ2-7 better matches the DNA end. Sequencing used PBMCs. CDR3 residues: CASSISQSTVEQYF. The CDR3 bases are TGTGCCAGTAGTATTTCTCAGTCGACTGTCGAGCAGTACTTC.